This T cell receptor (beta chain) was profiled in a study of vaccination effects on CD4 cells after COVID-19. Study conclusions and caveats: Pronounced clonal contraction occurred in clones induced by infection and by vaccine late after vaccination.

After around ten days in culture, the CD4+ T cells were isolated. Negative nucleocapsid antibody tests before and after vaccination confirmed no previous SARS-CoV-2 infection. Fresh IL-2-containing medium replaced half the medium on days 3 and 7. Data came from immunoSEQ multiplex PCR; TCRdb stores just in-frame clones and leaves some out. The sample records about 74,000 clones, 77% being singletons. V was shortened by 4 bases and J by 0 bases, with 12 bases between the two germline ends. The CDR3 covers 17 residues. Germline CDR1 is KGHDR and CDR2 is SFDVKD. Remarks on this clone: The antigen remains undetermined.

The receptor comes from a human donor who received a COVID-19 vaccine. The rearrangement uses TRBV24-1 and TRBJ2-6; no clear D gene. Sequenced material: CD4+ T cells from PBMCs cultured without peptide, taken before COVID-19 vaccination. CDR3: CATSEAVLSSGANVLTF. CDR3 DNA sequence: TGTGCCACCAGTGAAGCCGTACTAAGCTCTGGGGCCAACGTCCTGACTTTC.